This record concerns one T cell receptor (beta chain) sequence. Its antigen is undetermined. The junction departs from germline at one end; a sequencing error may be responsible. Extraction of RNA together with DNA used roughly 19-31 mg of unsorted bulk tissue. Viable tumor cells exceeded 85% in all tumor samples. TCR beta cDNA was reverse-transcribed from roughly 0.45 ug of total RNA. The reaction used a constant-region primer and ProtoScript II reverse transcriptase. Employing slightly modified ARM-PCR, three nested multiplex PCR rounds were run, and these gave rise to the TCR beta libraries. TRBV1-TRBV30 forward primers and a C-beta reverse primer were used in the first two PCR rounds, which each ran for approximately 11 cycles. TCRdb analysed the multiplex PCR reads with MiXCR anew, one entry per CDR3 protein. Of approximately 190,000 distinct CDR3 sequences in the sample, around four fifths were seen once.

This entry is derived from a study of tumor-infiltrating lymphocytes in primary liver carcinoma. As for the study in general: Productive TCRbeta reads per sample were roughly 3.5 to 7.5 million, not differing by tissue. Study-wide points: Overlap between tumor regions exceeded overlap of tumor with adjacent tissue or blood. Representation across all five tumor regions was limited to only about 8-25% of top clones.

CDR3 length: 14 amino acids. Germline V gene data show CDR1 as SGHTS and CDR2 as YDEGEE. This TCR came from a middle-aged man with primary liver carcinoma and hepatitis B virus infection. The J gene is TRBJ2-7, the V gene TRBV5-8; TRBD1 is a possible D gene (6 bases). Sequencing was performed on tumor tissue from primary liver carcinoma. In DNA, the CDR3 is TGTGCCAGCAGATTGGGTACAGGGATGGACGAGCAGTACTTC. It is translated as CASRLGTGMDEQYF. The complete variable domain, with remaining parts taken from reference TRBV5-8 and TRBJ2-7, reads EAGVTQSPTHLIKTRGQQATLRCSPISGHTSVYWYQQALGLGLQFLLWYDEGEERNRGNFPPRFSGRQFPNYSSELNVNALELEDSALYLCASRLGTGMDEQYFGPGTRLTVT.